This TCR beta chain stems from a study of T cell repertoires in cytomegalovirus infection. About the research overall: Signatures in public TCR beta sequences pointed to both CMV infection and matching HLA type. Study-level points and caveats: Summed frequency of public TCR beta families distinguished CMV carriers with the relevant HLA. Ex vivo responses were dominated by HLA-C-restricted CMV-specific TCR beta clonotypes.

Remarks on this clonotype: Its antigen remains unidentified.

TCRdb redid the calling of the reads with MiXCR, one entry per CDR3 protein. The data show under 200,000 distinct CDR3 sequences, about 30% seen once. Sequencing was carried out using PBMCs. The source is a human donor in good health (CMV status not recorded). Some clones in this sample may be carry-over from other donors' samples.

The CDR3 here is CASSLSRVDTGELFF. CDR3 in DNA: TGCGCCAGCAGCTTGAGCAGGGTAGACACCGGGGAGCTGTTTTTT. The chain is built from TRBV5-1 and TRBJ2-2; D possibly corresponds to TRBD1 (5 bases). The germline V gene encodes CDR1 SGHRS and CDR2 YFSETQ. The CDR3 loop spans 15 amino acids. Trimming cost V 1 base and J 3 bases, with 10 bases left between them.